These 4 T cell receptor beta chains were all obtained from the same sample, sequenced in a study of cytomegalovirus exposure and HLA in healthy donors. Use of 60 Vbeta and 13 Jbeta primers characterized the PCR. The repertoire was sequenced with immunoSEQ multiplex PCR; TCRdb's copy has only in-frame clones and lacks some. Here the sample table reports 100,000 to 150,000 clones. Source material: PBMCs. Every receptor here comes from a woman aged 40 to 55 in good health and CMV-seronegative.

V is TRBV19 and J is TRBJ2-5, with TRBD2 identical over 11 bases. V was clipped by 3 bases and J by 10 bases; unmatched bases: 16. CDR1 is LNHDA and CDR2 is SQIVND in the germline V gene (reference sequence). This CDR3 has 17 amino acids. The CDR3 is CASSIELAGAYPVIQYF. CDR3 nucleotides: TGTGCCAGTAGTATTGAACTAGCGGGGGCCTATCCAGTAATCCAGTACTTC. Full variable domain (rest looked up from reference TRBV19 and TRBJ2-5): DGGITQSPKYLFRKEGQNVTLSCEQNLNHDAMYWYRQDPGQGLRLIYYSQIVNDFQKGDIAEGYSVSREKKESFPLTVTSAQKNPTAFYLCASSIELAGAYPVIQYFGPGTRLLVL.

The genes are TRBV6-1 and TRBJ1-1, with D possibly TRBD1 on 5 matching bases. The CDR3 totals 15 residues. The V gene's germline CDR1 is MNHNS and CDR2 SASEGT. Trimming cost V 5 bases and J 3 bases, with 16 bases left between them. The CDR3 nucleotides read TGTGCCAGCAGTCCCACGGGGGGATGGGACACTGAAGCTTTCTTT. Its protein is CASSPTGGWDTEAFF.

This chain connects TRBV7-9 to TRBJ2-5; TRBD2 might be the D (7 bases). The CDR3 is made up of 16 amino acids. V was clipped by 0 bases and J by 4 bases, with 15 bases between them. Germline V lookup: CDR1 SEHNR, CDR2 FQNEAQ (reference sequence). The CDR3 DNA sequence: TGTGCCAGCAGCTTAGCGGGCGGGGGACACGCAGAGACCCAGTACTTC. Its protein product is CASSLAGGGHAETQYF.

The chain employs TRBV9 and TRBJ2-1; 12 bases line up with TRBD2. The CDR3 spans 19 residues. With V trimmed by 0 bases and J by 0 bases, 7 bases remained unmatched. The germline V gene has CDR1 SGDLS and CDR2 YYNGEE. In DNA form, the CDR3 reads TGTGCCAGCAGCGTAGGGACTAGCGGGGCTTCGAGCTCCTACAATGAGCAGTTCTTC. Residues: CASSVGTSGASSSYNEQFF.